This entry features one T cell receptor (beta chain) sequence. Its recognized antigen is unknown. No base-level quality is on record; no much larger clone is a single base apart. The data belong to a study of cytomegalovirus exposure and HLA in healthy donors (dated by TCRdb to about 2017). In the study overall: An earlier analysis of some 500 of the donors reported roughly 300 Gb of sequence data and 100 million to 130 million unique TCR beta sequences from about 179 million T cells. Roughly 300 gigabases of sequencing data and approximately 85 million unique TCR sequences were included in an early release covering 550 to 650 HLA-typed donors. The genetic ancestry cluster associated with self-reported Caucasian donors included roughly four fifths of the 300 to 450 genotyped donors. The aim of the study was to test whether cataloging public T cell receptors could identify signatures of past pathogen exposure. Using immunosequencing, the study profiled T cell repertoires from approximately 700 subjects and related those repertoires to cytomegalovirus serostatus. Along with the roughly 670-subject first cohort, a separate validation cohort of roughly 110 different subjects was used. High-throughput TCR immunosequencing, statistical association of individual TCRs with disease status, and machine learning were combined to predict cytomegalovirus infection status. A later analysis re-examined previously published TCR beta repertoires from 500 to 700 donors and added high-resolution HLA genotyping to investigate patterns of TCR occurrence. The later analysis used no new phenotypic data to find candidate immune exposures, relying instead on TCR beta sequences and their occurrence across donors. An earlier analysis of several hundred of the donors applied high-throughput TCR beta sequencing to assess whether each TCR beta V gene segment acted as functional or pseudogenic. Donor age, sex, ethnicity and CMV serostatus were collected together with the repertoire data. A later genetic analysis took genome-wide SNP genotypes for about 65% of the 666 donors and used that subset as a discovery cohort. Every discovery cohort repertoire had been produced on one sequencing platform. Both class I and class II loci were covered by HLA typing, at four-digit resolution. Typing coverage varied by locus: roughly 629-640 donors for A, B, C, DRB1 and DQB1; some 520 for DQA1; about 600 for DPA1; about 450 for DPB1. Because of strong linkage in the cohort, roughly five DR-DQ haplotypes were treated as single units for association and clustering. Across about 370 genotyped donors of the cohort, an average of approximately 240,000 unique TCR beta nucleotide sequences per donor were sequenced, and approximately 19% of those sequences were non-productive. Overall study results and their limits: A later analysis associated approximately 17,000 TCR beta sequences with specific HLA alleles at a false discovery rate of 0.05. A further reported finding was that TCR beta sequences accurately predicted the HLA-A and HLA-B alleles for most subjects in the first cohort. In the study, about 150 TCR beta chains were listed as associated with cytomegalovirus. Compared with equally common non-associated chains, HLA-associated TCR beta chains in a later analysis were more clonally expanded and had lower generation probabilities. According to a later genetic analysis, donors in an Asian-associated ancestry cluster had fewer N-insertions in productive TCRs than the roughly 670-donor mean. For the cohort, immune exposure information was limited to CMV serostatus. In a later genetic analysis, a missense DCLRE1C variant was associated with V-gene and J-gene trimming of TCR beta chains, and the association was replicated in an independent cohort. Because HLA typing was unavailable for some donors at each locus, only the typed subset was used in association tests. In this cohort, only TCR beta chains were sequenced, and detectable features were limited by the absence of alpha or paired-chain data. According to the authors, the approach could potentially be generalized to other disease states and immunological phenotypes. A few of the identified cytomegalovirus-associated TCR beta chains were confirmed in vitro to be specific for cytomegalovirus antigens. In a later analysis, TCR association rates were found to vary across HLA loci, with the most associated TCRs seen for DRB1 alleles and the fewest for HLA-C alleles. Roughly uniform sequencing depth across donors was assumed in presence/absence analyses, although this assumption may not hold. Several of the top co-occurrence clusters appeared to be linked to parvovirus B19, influenza, CMV and Epstein-Barr virus, according to a later analysis. Cytomegalovirus status was reported to be diagnosed by the classifier with high specificity and sensitivity in both the original and validation cohorts. A group of highly shared sequence variants was considered likely to be a technical artifact of the sequencing pipeline. Assigning TCR associations to individual alleles was difficult when HLA alleles, especially DR and DQ, strongly co-occurred. In an earlier analysis of about 550 of the donors, most TCR beta V segments were observed in productive rearrangements about 87% or about 30% of the time, broadly matching IMGT annotations. Because counts were too low, 15 to 20 rarely observed V segments, including chromosome 9 orphons, were left out of the earlier analysis of about 620 of the donors. Correlated functional status among segregating V segments might reflect linkage disequilibrium, but an unknown experimental factor could not be ruled out. Most TCR sequences were observed very rarely across donors, whereas some public TCRs were present in many individuals. Some IMGT-functional V segments, including TRBV6-2 and TRBV6-3, could not be distinguished by the 87-base-pair reads and were therefore excluded. In a later analysis, most CMV-associated TCR beta chains were found to appear HLA-restricted, with HLA associations seemingly driven largely by CMV exposure.

The germline V gene sets CDR1 to WSHSY and CDR2 to SAAADI. After removal of 4 bases from V and 2 bases from J, the junction retains 5 bases not matched to a gene. Counted from cysteine to phenylalanine, this CDR3 has 16 amino acids. The CDR3 DNA has 48 bases and is translated from base 1. The library was built by means of the immunoSEQ multiplex PCR assay. For the multiplex PCR, a mixture combining 60 forward primers for TCR Vbeta segments and 13 reverse primers for TCR Jbeta segments was used. A multiplex PCR assay on genomic DNA amplified the CDR3 region of rearranged TCR beta genes. Amplified TCR beta libraries were sequenced as 87-base-pair reads on the Illumina HiSeq System. In the authors' own workflow: A later analysis tallied roughly 76 million unique TCR beta chains across the 666 repertoires, and about 10 million of those chains were shared by two or more donors. To remove PCR and sequencing errors, raw reads were error-corrected and collapsed into unique sequences using a nearest-neighbor algorithm that merged closely related sequences. CDR3 sequences were aligned to IMGT reference sequences to assign V, D and J gene segments. For a sequence to be retained, a match of at least six nucleotides to both a V gene segment and a J gene segment was required. Rearrangements were classified as productive when the CDR3 lacked stop codons and remained in frame with V and J, and all other rearrangements were classified as non-productive. CDR3 was defined by IMGT convention, running from the second conserved V-encoded cysteine to the conserved J-encoded phenylalanine. In an earlier analysis of some 550 of the donors, sequences lacking an unambiguous match to a single V gene segment were excluded. An earlier analysis of 587 of the donors classified V segments as functional when productive rearrangements were above 56.7% and as segregating when the standard deviation between donors was above 5%. To diagnose cytomegalovirus status from the catalog of TCR beta chain sequences, a statistical classification framework was built. V and J gene assignment, in a later analysis, came from comparing TCR nucleotide sequences with IMGT/GENE-DB human TR gene sequences. In a later analysis, CDR3 sequences and most-parsimonious VDJ recombination scenarios were assigned using the TCRdist pipeline. In a later analysis, each TCR beta chain was defined by its CDR3 amino acid sequence together with its V-gene family, and reads lacking a unique V-gene family were excluded. As a way to deal with suspected cross-contamination and a sequencing artifact, a later analysis dropped 450 to 600 nucleotide sequences that were highly shared and had low generation probability. In a later analysis, a clonal expansion index for each public chain was calculated from normalized within-repertoire ranks of inferred template counts. A later analysis computed generation probabilities with a VDJ recombination model fitted to out-of-frame rearrangements, and checked the results against IGoR. Hypergeometric tests were used in a later analysis to score TCR-TCR, TCR-HLA and TCR-CMV co-occurrence, with a repertoire-size bias correction applied to the TCR pairs. False discovery rates were estimated in a later analysis by permuting HLA or CMV assignments 20 times. A later analysis grouped co-occurring TCRs with DBSCAN, adding TCRdist sequence similarity when clustering within HLA-allele-positive subsets. Repertoires with fewer than 30,000 or more than 120,000 public chains were left out of co-occurrence clustering, as were four to six repertoires with anomalous nucleotide sharing. What TCRdb holds here is the immuneACCESS table cut down to in-frame rearrangements. Part of the clones is not present; checked against another copy, under half of the missing clones reflect an unresolved V gene, and the others are unexplained. Clonal size and the V and J genes are those of that table, whereas D and trimming came from the DNA. The sample includes over 100,000 clones, with around three quarters observed a single time. The ten top clones hold about 2% of the sample.

In total, more than 500 healthy bone marrow donors made up the cohort. At the time of sampling, all cohort members were nominally healthy, though unrecorded immune exposures were likely present. CMV serostatus was positive for almost 300 and negative for about 50% of the roughly 700 cohort members, and was not recorded for this donor. Every donor gave a peripheral blood sample, and the peripheral blood mononuclear cells from that sample were used for TCR beta sequencing. Genomic DNA extraction from the blood cell samples was performed with the Qiagen DNeasy Blood Extraction Kit. Sample: PBMCs. The chain is encoded by TRBV10-2 joined to TRBJ2-3; 11 bases in the middle match TRBD2. The sequence was obtained from a human donor in good health. The CDR3 region has the sequence CASSALAGGLTDTQYF. The DNA reads TGCGCCAGCAGTGCGCTAGCGGGAGGCCTCACAGATACGCAGTATTTT.